These 27 T cell receptor beta chains were sequenced from one sample in a study of tumor and adjacent non-tumor tissue in lung cancer. The library came from three nested PCR rounds adapted from ARM-PCR protocols. TCRdb re-analysed the multiplex PCR reads in MiXCR, keeping a single row per CDR3 protein. The sample lists some 71,000 distinct CDR3 sequences; 72% were seen once. No cell sorting was done before RNA was extracted from the tissue. What was sequenced was lung tumor tissue. Receptors originate from a woman in her forties with non-small cell lung cancer.

By frequency in the sample, this clonotype is medium-sized. The chain joins TRBV11-3 to TRBJ2-7, with D hard to call. The V and J ends lost 5 bases and 4 bases respectively, with 9 bases between them. Germline CDR1 and CDR2: SGHNT and YENEEA. The CDR3 is 12 residues long. The CDR3 DNA sequence: TGTGCCAGCAGCCCCAAGGATTACGAGCAGTACTTC. Protein product: CASSPKDYEQYF.

This rearrangement joins TRBV11-2 to TRBJ2-3; D might be TRBD1 (5 bases). The germline gives CDR1 SGHAT, CDR2 FQNNGV. The V end lost 1 base, the J end lost 0 bases, and 11 bases lay between the germline ends. The length of the CDR3 is 16 residues. The CDR3 here is CASSLALQGSTDTQYF. The CDR3 bases are TGTGCCAGCAGCTTAGCCCTCCAGGGCAGCACAGATACGCAGTATTTT.

In regard to this clonotype: This clone may be a read error of a much larger clone one base away. J is TRBJ2-3 and V is TRBV7-8; 9 bases fit TRBD2. Trimming took 6 bases from V and 0 from J; bases not matched to a gene: 7. Germline V CDR1 and CDR2: SGHVS, FQNEAQ. CDR3 length: 16 residues. The CDR3 loop reads CASSLSGSMSTDTQYF. The CDR3 nucleotides are TGTGCCAGCAGTCTTAGCGGGAGTATGAGCACAGATACGCAGTATTTT.

This clonotype was detected ten times or more. The chain employs TRBV5-1 and TRBJ2-2; 8 bases agree with TRBD2. The germline V gene encodes CDR1 SGHRS and CDR2 YFSETQ. This CDR3 contains 15 residues. Trimming removed 4 bases from V and 4 bases from J; junction bases left unmatched: 6. The CDR3 sequence is CASSATSGATGELFF. CDR3 nucleotide sequence: TGCGCCAGCAGCGCCACTAGCGGTGCCACCGGGGAGCTGTTTTTT.

Details on this clonotype: A clone one base away is much larger, so this may be a read error. In nucleotides, the CDR3 is TGTGCCAACAGCTTAGAGGCGGGAGCAGAGACCCAGTACTTC. It translates to CANSLEAGAETQYF. The V gene is TRBV13, the J gene TRBJ2-5, with 7 bases identical to TRBD2. Germline CDR1 PRHDT, CDR2 FYEKMQ (reference sequence). CDR3 length equals 14 residues.

Comment on this clonotype: Sequence at one end of the junction differs from germline and may be a read error. The V and J genes are TRBV29-1 and TRBJ2-3; D is unclear. The CDR3 is made up of 13 amino acids. Germline assignment: CDR1 SQVTM and CDR2 ANQGSEA. The CDR3 DNA is TGCAGTGTTGAAGTCCCCCACGCAGATACGCAGTATTTT. Its translation is CSVEVPHADTQYF.

V usage is TRBV28 and J usage is TRBJ1-6; tentatively, D is TRBD1 (5 bases). Germline V gives CDR1 MDHEN, CDR2 SYDVKM. CDR3 length equals 15 residues. Trimming cost V 8 bases and J 8 bases, with 19 bases left between them. CDR3 in amino acids: CASLGQGLHDSPLHF. In nucleotides, the CDR3 is TGTGCCAGCCTCGGTCAGGGTCTGCATGATTCACCCCTCCACTTT.

Points on this clonotype: Germline and junction disagree at one end, which may indicate a read error. This chain connects TRBV11-2 to TRBJ2-3; tentatively, D is TRBD1 or TRBD2 (5 bases each). Germline V gene lookup returns CDR1 SGHAT and CDR2 FQNNGV. CDR3 size: 15 residues. The CDR3 DNA reads as TGTGCCGGCAGCTTGGGAGTTGCAGGGCCGGGTACGCAGTATTTT. Residues: CAGSLGVAGPGTQYF.

Comments on this clonotype: At one boundary the junction diverges from the germline segment, which might be a read error. This chain uses TRBV29-1 with TRBJ2-1, with no clear D. Germline values: CDR1 SQVTM, CDR2 ANQGSEA. CDR3 length: 16 residues. The CDR3 loop is CSAEDPNRNSYNEQFF. In DNA form, the CDR3 reads TGCAGCGCTGAAGACCCCAACAGAAACTCCTACAATGAGCAGTTCTTC.

For this clonotype: Since a much larger clone is just one base distant, this may be a read error. The rearrangement uses TRBV7-9 and TRBJ1-4, with D maybe TRBD1 (6 bases). CDR1 is SEHNR and CDR2 is FQNEAQ in the germline V gene (reference sequence). This CDR3 contains 14 residues. The CDR3 region has the DNA TGTGCCGGCAGCTTTCAGGGGCGTAATGAAAAACTGTTTTTT. Its protein is CAGSFQGRNEKLFF.

This clonotype is classed as medium-sized. DNA for the CDR3: TGTGCCAGCAGTTTCACCGGGGGCGGATCCTACGAGCAGTACTTC. Its translation: CASSFTGGGSYEQYF. The rearrangement links TRBV11-2 to TRBJ2-7; D is tentatively TRBD1 or TRBD2 (6 bases each). The germline V gene encodes CDR1 SGHAT and CDR2 FQNNGV. The V end was cut by 6 bases, the J end by 1 base, with 16 bases between. The CDR3 consists of 15 residues.

Concerning this clonotype itself: One base away lies a much larger clone, so this may be a sequencing read error. The chain is built from TRBV12-3 or TRBV12-4 and TRBJ1-1; TRBD1 aligns across 8 bases. The CDR3 loop spans 15 amino acids. With 5 bases clipped from V and 2 bases from J, the junction kept 7 bases outside the gene matches. The CDR3 sequence: CASSIGTGANTEAFF. In DNA, the CDR3 is TGTGCCAGCAGTATCGGGACAGGAGCAAACACTGAAGCTTTCTTT.

Turning to this clonotype: This is likely a read error, given that the CDR3 carries no conserved phenylalanine or tryptophan at its end. This chain links TRBV29-1 with TRBJ2-1; TRBD2 agrees at 10 bases. The germline CDR1 and CDR2 sequences are SQVTM and ANQGSEA. J was trimmed by 6 bases and V by 8 bases; bases with no gene match: 19. CDR3 length equals 17 residues. The CDR3 sequence: CSMGGEAGGPVVNEQFL. Here the CDR3 DNA reads TGCAGCATGGGAGGGGAAGCGGGAGGGCCCGTCGTCAATGAGCAGTTCCTC.

For this clonotype: A single base separates this from a much larger clone, so it may be a read error. Lacking the conserved final phenylalanine or tryptophan, this CDR3 likely reflects a read error. The chain has TRBV28 and TRBJ2-2; D ambiguous. Germline values: CDR1 MDHEN, CDR2 SYDVKM. V was pared by 7 bases and J by 3 bases, with 15 bases between. The CDR3 spans 15 residues. CDR3 sequence (DNA): TGTGCCAGCACACTCCGCGGACCTTACACCGGGGAGCTGTTTTAT. This gives the protein CASTLRGPYTGELFY.

In its sample, this clonotype was seen a few times. This may be a read error, as it is one base from a much larger clone. The conserved final phenylalanine or tryptophan is absent from the CDR3, which likely points to a read error. V usage is TRBV20-1 and J usage is TRBJ2-5; 13 bases are shared with TRBD2. The V segment lost 6 bases and the J segment 6 bases; nucleotides outside the gene matches: 10. Looked up from germline, CDR1 is DFQATT and CDR2 is SNEGSKA (reference sequence). CDR3 length equals 15 residues. CDR3 sequence (DNA): TGCAGTGCCGTTGTCAGGACTAGCGGGAGCAAGACCCAGTACCTC. Encoded protein: CSAVVRTSGSKTQYL.

The V call is TRBV6-6, the J call TRBJ1-2; D possibly corresponds to TRBD1 (5 bases). V gave up 9 bases and J gave up 4 bases, with 18 bases separating them. The CDR3 totals 14 residues. Germline assignment: CDR1 MNHNY and CDR2 SVGAGI (reference sequence). The CDR3 DNA is TGTGCCAGAGGTTTGGGGGAAATCGGCTATGGCTACACCTTC. Translation gives CARGLGEIGYGYTF.

A remark on this clonotype: The CDR3 ends on some other residue instead of the conserved phenylalanine or tryptophan, so this is likely a read error. The chain is built from TRBV11-3 and TRBJ2-1; D call uncertain. Trimming shortened V by 1 base and J by 13 bases, and 11 bases separated the two germline ends. Per germline, CDR1 SGHNT and CDR2 YENEEA. This CDR3 is 12 amino acids long. The CDR3 region has the DNA TGTGCCAGCAGCTTAGCGGTACATGCACAGTTCTAC. Translating it yields CASSLAVHAQFY.

This clonotype was detected once. At one boundary the junction diverges from the germline segment, which might be a read error. The chain couples TRBV4-1 to TRBJ1-2; the match to TRBD1 covers 8 bases. The CDR3 has 17 amino acids. Germline V lookup: CDR1 MGHRA, CDR2 YSYEKL. CDR3 sequence: CASSQAPGDRGPYGYSF. In nucleotides, the CDR3 is TGCGCCAGTAGCCAAGCCCCTGGAGACAGGGGACCGTATGGCTACTCCTTC.

This clonotype was found many times. CDR3 amino acids: CSGTNQETQYF. CDR3 nucleotides: TGCAGCGGGACGAACCAAGAGACCCAGTACTTC. This chain uses TRBV20-1 with TRBJ2-5; D may correspond to TRBD1 or TRBD2 (5 bases each). This CDR3 has 11 amino acids. Germline values: CDR1 DFQATT, CDR2 SNEGSKA (reference sequence).

This clonotype was found a few times. This may arise from a read error, as a much more abundant clone is one base away. This chain links TRBV29-1 with TRBJ2-7, with D hard to call. The V gene's germline CDR1 is SQVTM and CDR2 ANQGSEA. CDR3 size: 12 residues. V was clipped by 7 bases and J by 2 bases, with 12 bases between them. CDR3 loop: CSAKGNPYEQYF. The CDR3 DNA sequence: TGCAGCGCGAAAGGGAACCCCTACGAGCAGTACTTC.

In regard to this clonotype: A read error may produce the germline difference seen at one junction end. The chain employs TRBV28 and TRBJ1-2, with D possibly TRBD1 on 6 matching bases. This CDR3 is 15 amino acids long. Germline CDR1 and CDR2: MDHEN and SYDVKM. The CDR3 DNA follows: TGTGCCAGCAGTACTCGACAGGCTGGGAGCTATGACTACACCTTC. Amino acids: CASSTRQAGSYDYTF.

The rearrangement uses TRBV7-2 and TRBJ2-5; D gene uncertain. CDR1 is SGHTA, CDR2 FQGNSA, per germline. The CDR3 spans 14 residues. Deletions cut 5 bases from V and 6 bases from J, with 16 bases between. CDR3 loop: CTSSLVPYGKTQYF. The DNA for the CDR3 is TGTACCAGCAGCCTGGTCCCGTATGGGAAGACCCAGTACTTC.

A remark on this clonotype: Its ends do not fully match the called genes, so a read error is possible. The CDR3 region is CVSRFLGSGRANIEELFF. Written as DNA, the CDR3 is TGTGTCAGCAGATTTCTGGGTAGCGGGAGGGCCAACATCGAGGAGCTGTTTTTT. The rearrangement uses TRBV11-2 and TRBJ2-2; 11 bases line up with TRBD2. There are 18 residues in the CDR3. Germline CDR1 SGHAT, CDR2 FQNNGV.

This clonotype was picked up many times. The chain combines TRBV5-4 with TRBJ2-2; the D call may be TRBD1 or TRBD2 (5 bases each). Between the trimmed V and J ends, which lost 0 bases and 2 bases, there was a span of 11 bases. Germline lookup yields CDR1 SGHNT and CDR2 YYREEE (reference sequence). The CDR3 covers 16 residues. CDR3: CASSLAGRPNTGELFF. CDR3 bases: TGTGCCAGCAGCTTGGCGGGGCGTCCAAACACCGGGGAGCTGTTTTTT.

Details on this clonotype: No conserved phenylalanine or tryptophan is present at the end of the CDR3, so a read error is the likely explanation. The chain is built from TRBV2 and TRBJ2-7; tentatively, D is TRBD1 (6 bases). Germline assignment: CDR1 SNHLY and CDR2 FYNNEI. The V end lost 7 bases, the J end lost 7 bases, and 17 bases lay between the germline ends. The CDR3 runs 13 residues. This CDR3 reads CASTRDRTGEQYL. The CDR3 coding sequence is TGTGCCAGCACGAGAGACAGGACTGGAGAGCAGTACTTA.

This clonotype appeared a single time. The J gene is TRBJ2-1, the V gene TRBV11-2; 13 nucleotides align to TRBD2. The V and J ends lost 5 bases and 15 bases, in that order; junction bases with no gene match: 19. The CDR3 extends over 17 amino acids. Looked up from germline, CDR1 is SGHAT and CDR2 is FQNNGV. The CDR3 is CASSKGLAGVNRHQRFF. The CDR3 nucleotides are TGTGCCAGCAGCAAAGGACTAGCGGGAGTCAACCGCCATCAGCGGTTCTTC.

This clonotype has at least ten counts. The J gene is TRBJ2-1, the V gene TRBV6-5; TRBD1 matches 8 bases. The germline gives CDR1 MNHEY, CDR2 SVGAGI. With 7 bases clipped from V and 7 bases from J, the junction kept 9 bases outside the gene matches. The CDR3 runs 14 residues. Here the CDR3 reads CASTRQGFRNEQFF. As DNA, the CDR3 is TGTGCCAGCACCAGACAGGGGTTTAGAAATGAGCAGTTCTTC.